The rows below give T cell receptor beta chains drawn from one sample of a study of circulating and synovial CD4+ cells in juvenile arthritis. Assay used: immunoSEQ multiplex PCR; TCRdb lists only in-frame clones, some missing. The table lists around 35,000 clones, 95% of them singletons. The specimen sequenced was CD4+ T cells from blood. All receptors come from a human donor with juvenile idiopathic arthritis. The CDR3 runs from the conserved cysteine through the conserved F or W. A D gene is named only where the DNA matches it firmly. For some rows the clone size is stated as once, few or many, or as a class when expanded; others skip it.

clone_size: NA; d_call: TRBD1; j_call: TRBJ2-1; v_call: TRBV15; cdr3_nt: TGTGCCACCAGACCCTTCAGGGGGAGTGAGCAGTTCTTC; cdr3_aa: CATRPFRGSEQFF
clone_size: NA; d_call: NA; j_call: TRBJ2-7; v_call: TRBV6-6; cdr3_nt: TGTGCCAGCAGGATAAGACTCCTCTCCTACGAGCAGTACTTC; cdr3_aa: CASRIRLLSYEQYF
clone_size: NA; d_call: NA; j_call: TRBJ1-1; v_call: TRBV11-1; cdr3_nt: TGTGCCAGCAGCTTAGTGGGAGGGAACACTGAAGCTTTCTTT; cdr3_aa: CASSLVGGNTEAFF
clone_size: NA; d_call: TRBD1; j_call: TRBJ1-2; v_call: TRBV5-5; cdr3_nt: TGTGCCAGCGCCGGGGCAGGGGGGTATGGCTACACCTTC; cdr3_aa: CASAGAGGYGYTF
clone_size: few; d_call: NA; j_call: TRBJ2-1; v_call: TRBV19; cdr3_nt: TGTGCCAGTAGTCCGAGTACGGACAATGAGCAGTTCTTC; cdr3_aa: CASSPSTDNEQFF
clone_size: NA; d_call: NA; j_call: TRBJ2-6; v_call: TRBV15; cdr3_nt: TGTGCCACCAGCGGGAGGCAGACCTCTGGGGCCAACGTCCTGACTTTC; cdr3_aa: CATSGRQTSGANVLTF
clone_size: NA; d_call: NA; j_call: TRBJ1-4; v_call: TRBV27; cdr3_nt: TGTGCCAGCAGCCTTACCCTCGGAGAGACTAATGAAAAACTGTTTTTT; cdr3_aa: CASSLTLGETNEKLFF
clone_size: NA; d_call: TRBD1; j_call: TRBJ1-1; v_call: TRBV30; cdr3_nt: TGTGCCTGGAGTAGTTTCGGAGGGGGCGCCCGACCGGGTATGAACACTGAAGCTTTCTTT; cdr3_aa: CAWSSFGGGARPGMNTEAFF
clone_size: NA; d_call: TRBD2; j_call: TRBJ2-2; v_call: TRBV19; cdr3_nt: TGTGCCAGTACCGGCGGGGGGGGTAAGACCGGGGAGCTGTTTTTT; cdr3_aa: CASTGGGGKTGELFF
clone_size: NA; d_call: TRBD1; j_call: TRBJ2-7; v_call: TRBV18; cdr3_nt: TGTGCCAGCTCACCAGCGACCGGGACAGGAGACTCCTACGAGCAGTACTTC; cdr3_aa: CASSPATGTGDSYEQYF
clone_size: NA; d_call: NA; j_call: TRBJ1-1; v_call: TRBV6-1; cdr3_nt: TGTGCCAGCAGCGTCGGGACACCTATGGCCACTGAAGCTTTCTTT; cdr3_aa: CASSVGTPMATEAFF
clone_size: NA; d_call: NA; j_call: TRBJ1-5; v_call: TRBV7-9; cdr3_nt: TGTGCCAGCAGCTTATGGGAGAATCAGCCCCAGCATTTT; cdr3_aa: CASSLWENQPQHF
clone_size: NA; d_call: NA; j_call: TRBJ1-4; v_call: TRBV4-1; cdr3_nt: TGCGCCAGCAGCCAGAACGGCTTTCTAGATGAAAAACTGTTTTTT; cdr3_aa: CASSQNGFLDEKLFF
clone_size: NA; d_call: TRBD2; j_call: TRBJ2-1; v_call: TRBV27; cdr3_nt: TGTGCCAGCAGTTCGAACGGGGGGGCTACGAATGAGCAGTTCTTC; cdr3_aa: CASSSNGGATNEQFF
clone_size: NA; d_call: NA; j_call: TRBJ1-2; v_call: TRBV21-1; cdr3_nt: TGTGCCAGCAGCAAAGTTGACAGGGAAGGGGATGGCTACACCTTC; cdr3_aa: CASSKVDREGDGYTF
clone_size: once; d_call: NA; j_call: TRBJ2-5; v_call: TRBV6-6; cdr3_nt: TGTGCCAGCAGAACTCAAAAATTACAAGAGACCCAGTACTTC; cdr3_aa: CASRTQKLQETQYF
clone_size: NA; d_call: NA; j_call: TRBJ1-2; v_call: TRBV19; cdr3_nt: TGTGCCAGTAGTATGGGCGGGGCTAACTATGGCTACACCTTC; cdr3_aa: CASSMGGANYGYTF
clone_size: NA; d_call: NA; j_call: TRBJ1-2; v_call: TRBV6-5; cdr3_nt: TGTGCCAGCAATTACTTCCCTACAGGGTACTATGGCTACACCTTC; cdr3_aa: CASNYFPTGYYGYTF
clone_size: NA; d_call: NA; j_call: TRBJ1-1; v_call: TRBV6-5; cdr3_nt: TGTGCCAGCAGCCTATCTATGAGGGACACTGAAGCTTTCTTT; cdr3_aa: CASSLSMRDTEAFF
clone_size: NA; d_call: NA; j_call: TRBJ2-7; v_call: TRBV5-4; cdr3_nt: TGTGCCAGCAGCTGGGGGGGCAGGGGCTACGAGCAGTACTTC; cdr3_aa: CASSWGGRGYEQYF
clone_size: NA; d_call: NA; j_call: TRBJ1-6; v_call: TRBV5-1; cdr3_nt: TGCGCCAGCAGCTTGGTAGGGGATTCACCCCTCCACTTT; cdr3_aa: CASSLVGDSPLHF
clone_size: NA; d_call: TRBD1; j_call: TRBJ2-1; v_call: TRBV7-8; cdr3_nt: TGTGCCAGCAGCTTAGATCAAACAGGGGGCAAGGGGAATGAGCAGTTCTTC; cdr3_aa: CASSLDQTGGKGNEQFF
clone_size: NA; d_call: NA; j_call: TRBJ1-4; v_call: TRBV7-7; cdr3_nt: TGTGCCAGCAGCTTAGGCGACGGGATTAATGAAAAACTGTTTTTT; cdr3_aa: CASSLGDGINEKLFF
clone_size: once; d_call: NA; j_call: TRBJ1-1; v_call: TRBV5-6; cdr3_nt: TGTGCCAGCAGCCTCCCCGCGGACTCTGAAGCTTTCTTT; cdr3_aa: CASSLPADSEAFF
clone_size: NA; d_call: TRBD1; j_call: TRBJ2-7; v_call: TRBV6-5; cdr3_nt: TGTGCCAGCTCCGCTAGGACAGGGCTGGCCTACGAGCAGTACTTC; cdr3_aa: CASSARTGLAYEQYF
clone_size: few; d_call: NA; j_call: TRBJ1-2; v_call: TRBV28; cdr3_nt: TGTGCCAGCAGACAGAACTATGGCTACACCTTC; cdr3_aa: CASRQNYGYTF
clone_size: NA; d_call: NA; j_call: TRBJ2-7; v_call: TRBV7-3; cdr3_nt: TGTGCCAGCAGCTTATTTTGGTTTGGGCAGGGGATGGAGTACTTC; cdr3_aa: CASSLFWFGQGMEYF
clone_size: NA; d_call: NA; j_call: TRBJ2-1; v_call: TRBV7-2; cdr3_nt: TGTGCCAGCACCCCCGGACACTACAATGAGCAGTTCTTC; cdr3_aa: CASTPGHYNEQFF
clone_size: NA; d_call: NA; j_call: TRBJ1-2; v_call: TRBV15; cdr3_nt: TGTGCCACCAGCAGAGATCAGAGGGAGACAACAAGGAAGGGCTACACCTTC; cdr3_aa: CATSRDQRETTRKGYTF
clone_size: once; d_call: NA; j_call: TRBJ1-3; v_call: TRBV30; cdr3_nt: TGTGCCTGGAGTCAAAAGCTTGGAAACACCATATATTTT; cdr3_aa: CAWSQKLGNTIYF
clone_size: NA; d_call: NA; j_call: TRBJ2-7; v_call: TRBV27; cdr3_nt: TGTGCCAGAATCACCGTTACATACGAGCAGTACTTC; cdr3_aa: CARITVTYEQYF
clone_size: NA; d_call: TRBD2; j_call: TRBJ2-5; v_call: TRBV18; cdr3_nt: TGTGCCAGCTCACGTGGACTAGCGGGGGGGAAAGAGACCCAGTACTTC; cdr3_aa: CASSRGLAGGKETQYF
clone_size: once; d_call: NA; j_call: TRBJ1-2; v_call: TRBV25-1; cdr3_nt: TGTGCCAGCAGTGAACAGGGCCGCTGGGGCTACACCTTC; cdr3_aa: CASSEQGRWGYTF
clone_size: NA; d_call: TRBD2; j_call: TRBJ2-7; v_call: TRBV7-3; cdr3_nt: TGTGCCAGCAGCCCGACTAGCGGTACCTACGAGCAGTACTTC; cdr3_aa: CASSPTSGTYEQYF
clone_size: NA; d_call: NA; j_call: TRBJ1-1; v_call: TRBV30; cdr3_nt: TGTGCCTGGAGCAAAGACAGGTACACTGAAGCTTTCTTT; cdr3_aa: CAWSKDRYTEAFF
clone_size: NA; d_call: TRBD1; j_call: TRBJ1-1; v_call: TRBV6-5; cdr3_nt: TGTGCCAGCACCATGCATCAGGGGGCTGAAGCTTTCTTT; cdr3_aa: CASTMHQGAEAFF
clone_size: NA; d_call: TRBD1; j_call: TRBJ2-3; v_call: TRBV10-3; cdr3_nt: TGTGCCATCAGGAAAACAGGGGGCGTTAGCACAGATACGCAGTATTTT; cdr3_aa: CAIRKTGGVSTDTQYF
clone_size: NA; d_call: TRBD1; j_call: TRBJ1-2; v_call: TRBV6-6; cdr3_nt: TGTGCCAGCAGTTACGACAGGGACCTGTATGGCTACACCTTC; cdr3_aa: CASSYDRDLYGYTF
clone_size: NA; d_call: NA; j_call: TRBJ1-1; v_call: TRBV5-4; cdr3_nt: TGTGCCAGCAGCTTGGCGGGGGAGCTGAACACTGAAGCTTTCTTT; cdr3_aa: CASSLAGELNTEAFF
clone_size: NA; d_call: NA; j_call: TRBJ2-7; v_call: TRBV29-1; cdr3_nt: TGCAGCGTGGGGGGGGGTTGGGGGCTCGGAGGCGAGCAGTACTTC; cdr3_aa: CSVGGGWGLGGEQYF